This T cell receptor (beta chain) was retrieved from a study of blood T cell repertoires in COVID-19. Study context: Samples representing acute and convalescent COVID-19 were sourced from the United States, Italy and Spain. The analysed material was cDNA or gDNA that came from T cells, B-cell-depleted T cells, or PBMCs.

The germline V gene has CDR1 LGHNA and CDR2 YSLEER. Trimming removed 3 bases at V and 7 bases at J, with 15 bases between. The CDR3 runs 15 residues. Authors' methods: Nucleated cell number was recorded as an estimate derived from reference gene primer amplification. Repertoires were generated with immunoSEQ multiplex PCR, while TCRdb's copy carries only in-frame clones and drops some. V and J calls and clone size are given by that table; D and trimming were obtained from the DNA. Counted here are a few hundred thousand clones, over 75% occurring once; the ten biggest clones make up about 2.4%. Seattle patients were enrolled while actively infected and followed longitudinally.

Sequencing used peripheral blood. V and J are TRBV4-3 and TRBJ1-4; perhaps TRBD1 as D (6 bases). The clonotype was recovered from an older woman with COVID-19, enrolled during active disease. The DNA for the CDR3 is TGCGCCAGCAGCCAGGACAGTTTCTCTGGTGAAAAACTGTTTTTT. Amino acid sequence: CASSQDSFSGEKLFF.